The TCR beta chain under discussion was sequenced for a study of neurological immune-mediated disorders. This clonotype was detected ten times or more. Its antigen is undetermined. A single record per CDR3 protein comes from TCRdb applying MiXCR to the 5' RACE reads. The data contain 43,000 or so distinct CDR3 sequences, roughly 13% of them singletons. Study results and caveats: Sharing of CDR3 amino acid sequences among expanded clones across subjects was absent, suggesting private repertoires in all groups.

Time point described: longitudinal time-point 3. The CDR3 length is 15 residues. J gave up 5 bases and V 6 bases, and 5 bases lay outside the gene matches. Looked up from germline, CDR1 is KGHDR and CDR2 is SFDVKD. The receptor was isolated from a man aged 25-45 years in good health. The rearrangement joins TRBV24-1 to TRBJ2-2; 10 bases match TRBD1. Sequenced sample: PBMCs. The CDR3 here is CATSNDRGLTGELFF. For the CDR3, the DNA is TGTGCCACCAGTAATGACAGGGGGCTTACCGGGGAGCTGTTTTTT.